The 7 T cell receptor beta chains in this list originate from one sample, sequenced in a study of T cell clones after liver transplantation. Sequencing used immunoSEQ multiplex PCR; TCRdb keeps in-frame clones, though not all of them. Among 65,000 to 95,000 clones listed, approximately 80% were seen once. This specimen was CD4+ T cells from blood, taken before liver transplant. The receptor set was obtained from a human donor who received a liver transplant.

The genes are TRBV6-5 and TRBJ1-5, with TRBD1 as a possible D gene (5 bases). This CDR3 has 15 amino acids. The germline CDR1 and CDR2 sequences are MNHEY and SVGAGI. V was clipped by 6 bases and J by 4 bases, with 16 bases between them. The CDR3: CASSARGEWNQPQHF. CDR3 nucleotides: TGTGCCAGCAGCGCCCGGGGGGAGTGGAATCAGCCCCAGCATTTT.

The V and J genes are TRBV7-9 and TRBJ1-2, with 9 positions matching TRBD1. The CDR3 sequence is 16 residues long. Germline loops: CDR1 SEHNR, CDR2 FQNEAQ (reference sequence). V trimming: 5 bases; J trimming: 8 bases; junction bases outside the gene matches: 15. The DNA for the CDR3 is TGTGCCAGCAGCCCGGGACAGGGCTTTAGTGTTTTCGGCTACACCTTC. Protein product: CASSPGQGFSVFGYTF.

V gene TRBV11-2 combines with J gene TRBJ2-3, with 7 bases lining up with TRBD2. With 1 base clipped from V and 6 bases from J, the junction kept 10 bases outside the gene matches. The CDR3 consists of 16 residues. Per the germline V gene, CDR1 is SGHAT and CDR2 is FQNNGV. The CDR3 DNA sequence: TGTGCCAGCAGCTTAGTGCTCGGTCGGGGGGACGATACGCAGTATTTT. Translation: CASSLVLGRGDDTQYF.

This chain uses TRBV28 with TRBJ1-2; the D is unclear. V was trimmed by 10 bases and J by 4 bases, leaving 13 bases between them. The CDR3 is 12 residues long. Germline V CDR1 and CDR2: MDHEN, SYDVKM. DNA for the CDR3: TGTGCCATTGTAGGAGAGTCCTATGGCTACACCTTC. Its protein product is CAIVGESYGYTF.

This clone was counted between two and nine times. The chain has TRBV28 and TRBJ1-3; D remains unclear. The CDR3 totals 14 residues. Deletions cut 7 bases from V and 5 bases from J, with 15 bases between. Germline V gene data show CDR1 as MDHEN and CDR2 as SYDVKM. The CDR3 DNA reads as TGTGCCAGCACCCCTAAGAGTCCTAGAAACACCATATATTTT. Encoded protein: CASTPKSPRNTIYF.

This sequence joins TRBV5-4 and TRBJ2-5; 8 bases are shared with TRBD1. Germline CDR1 reads SGHNT; CDR2 reads YYREEE (reference sequence). V trimming: 2 bases; J trimming: 5 bases; junction bases outside the gene matches: 2. This CDR3 region has 13 residues. CDR3 region: CASSFRGRETQYF. The CDR3 nucleotides are TGTGCCAGCAGCTTCAGGGGGCGGGAGACCCAGTACTTC.

This chain connects TRBV30 to TRBJ2-1; a weak D match, TRBD1 (5 bases). Germline assignment: CDR1 GTSNPN and CDR2 SVGIG (reference sequence). CDR3 length equals 16 residues. Trimming took off 0 bases at V and 5 bases at J, with 17 bases between the two ends. CDR3 residues: CAWSVPDTLTHNEQFF. The CDR3 nucleotides are TGTGCCTGGAGTGTACCGGACACCCTTACACACAATGAGCAGTTCTTC.